This T cell receptor (beta chain) was retrieved from a study of T cell responses to AZD1222 COVID-19 vaccine. Whole-study findings and limits: At baseline, seropositivity was found in only 6 or 7 AZD1222 recipients. White British people made up most donors, females outnumbered males, and clonal diversity was possibly underestimated.

Pooled together were second doses at about 4 or about 12 weeks. On this clone itself: Its cognate antigen is unknown.

Germline V lookup: CDR1 LGHDT, CDR2 YNNKEL (reference sequence). After removal of 6 bases from V and 9 bases from J, the junction contained 10 bases not matched to a gene. The CDR3 length is 15 residues. Method: immunoSEQ multiplex PCR; TCRdb's copy keeps in-frame clones and lacks some. The table has 180,000 or so clones, 92% seen once. This receptor was obtained from an adult who received the AZD1222 COVID-19 vaccine. Sample: peripheral blood, taken 28 days after the second AZD1222 dose. The chain uses TRBV3-1 (or the pseudogene TRBV3-2) and TRBJ2-1; TRBD2 agrees at 11 bases. The CDR3 reads CASSQVAGGGSEQFF. CDR3 in DNA: TGTGCCAGCAGTCAGGTAGCGGGAGGGGGCTCTGAGCAGTTCTTC.